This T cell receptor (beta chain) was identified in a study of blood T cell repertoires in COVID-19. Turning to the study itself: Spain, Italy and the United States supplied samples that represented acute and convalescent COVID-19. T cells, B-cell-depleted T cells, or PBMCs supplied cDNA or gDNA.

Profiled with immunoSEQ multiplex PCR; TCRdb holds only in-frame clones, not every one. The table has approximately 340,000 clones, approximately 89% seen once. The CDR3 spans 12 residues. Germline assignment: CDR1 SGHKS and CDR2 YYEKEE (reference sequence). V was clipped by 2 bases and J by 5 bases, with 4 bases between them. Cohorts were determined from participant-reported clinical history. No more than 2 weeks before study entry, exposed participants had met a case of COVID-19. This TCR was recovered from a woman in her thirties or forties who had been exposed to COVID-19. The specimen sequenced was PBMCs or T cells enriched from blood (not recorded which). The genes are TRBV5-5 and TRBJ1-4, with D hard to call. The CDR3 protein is CASSFLNEKLFF. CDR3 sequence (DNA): TGTGCCAGCAGCTTTTTAAATGAAAAACTGTTTTTT.